This T cell receptor beta chain comes out of a study of cytomegalovirus exposure and HLA in healthy donors (dated by TCRdb to the late 2010s). Broadly, across the study: According to a later analysis, one platform produced both the roughly 120 validation repertoires and the approximately 670 repertoires of the first cohort. The study aimed to test whether cataloging public T cell receptors could reveal signatures of past pathogen exposure. A separate validation cohort of approximately 130 different subjects was used in addition to the roughly 670-subject first cohort. The study combined high-throughput TCR immunosequencing, statistical association of individual TCRs with disease status, and machine learning to predict cytomegalovirus infection status. Here is what the overall study found, with its caveats: All 120 or so repertoires were used to score co-occurrence in the validation cohort in a later analysis, because that analysis had no HLA typing for the cohort. The classifier was reported to diagnose cytomegalovirus status with high specificity and sensitivity in both the original and validation cohorts. While some public TCRs were present in many individuals, most TCR sequences turned up only very rarely across donors. A few of the identified cytomegalovirus-associated TCR beta chains were confirmed in vitro to be specific for cytomegalovirus antigens. A total of around 150 TCR beta chains were listed by the study as associated with cytomegalovirus. A later analysis found that TCRs clustered in the first cohort also tended to co-occur in the approximately 120 validation repertoires, with approximately 95% of cluster scores above 0. It was suggested by the authors that the approach could potentially be generalized to other disease states and immunological phenotypes.

Library prep was done by the immunoSEQ multiplex PCR assay. In the original analysis: A statistical classification framework was built for diagnosing cytomegalovirus status from the catalog of TCR beta chain sequences. This is the immuneACCESS table as TCRdb keeps it, with only in-frame sequences that have V and J called. A part of the clones is gone; compared with another copy, unresolved V genes explain less than half, and the rest is unexplained. That table gives V, J and clone size, and the DNA gave D and trimming. This sample comprises 120,000 to 150,000 clones, about 90% of them detected only once. The ten largest clones add up to 7.9% of the sample. Separate from the approximately 700-subject first cohort, the validation cohort of 90 to 150 subjects was the group to which the donors belonged. On this clone itself: This receptor's antigen is unknown. Base quality data are lacking; no much larger clone is found one base away.

Sequencing was performed on PBMCs. This TCR derives from a young woman in good health and CMV-seropositive.

In nucleotides, the sequence is TGTGCCAGCAGCTTAGCGAGCAGGGTGGCGGACACTGAAGCTTTCTTT. Translated, this is CASSLASRVADTEAFF. The V and J genes are TRBV7-2 and TRBJ1-1; a tentative D match to TRBD1 spans 5 bases. V and J are truncated by 0 bases and 3 bases respectively, leaving an intervening sequence of 14 bases. The CDR1 and CDR2 encoded by the germline V gene are SGHTA and FQGNSA. Measured from the cysteine to the phenylalanine, the CDR3 is 16 residues long. Only the CDR3 region is kept as DNA, spanning 48 bases read in frame from base 1.